A single sample is the source of the 12 T cell receptor beta chains below, sequenced in a study of T-cell reconstitution after alpha-beta-depleted transplantation in children. Preparation of the TCRbeta library was carried out with unique molecular identifiers. TCRdb redid the calling of the PCR reads with MiXCR, one entry per CDR3 protein. The table includes 500,000 to 650,000 distinct CDR3 sequences, over 10% detected once. The sequencing used PBMCs, mostly from graft donor cells, collected 360 days after TCRalphabeta/CD19-depleted stem cell transplant. These receptors were taken from a male patient under 18 who had a stem cell transplant for acute myeloid leukemia, so the T cells may come from the graft donor.

There are a few counts of this clonotype. The rearrangement uses TRBV24-1 and TRBJ2-1, with D perhaps matching TRBD1 or TRBD2 (5 bases each). V was pared by 4 bases and J by 1 base, with 16 bases between. Germline V gene data show CDR1 as KGHDR and CDR2 as SFDVKD. The CDR3 sequence is 17 residues long. DNA of the CDR3: TGTGCCACCAGTGACCTGGGACCCGCTGGATCCTACAATGAGCAGTTCTTC. Amino acid sequence: CATSDLGPAGSYNEQFF.

This clonotype turned up a few times. The chain employs TRBV20-1 and TRBJ2-7, with TRBD1 matching 8 bases. This CDR3 comprises 14 residues. The germline V gene encodes CDR1 DFQATT and CDR2 SNEGSKA (reference sequence). J lost 3 bases, V lost 5 bases, and 9 bases had no gene match. CDR3 coding DNA: TGCAGTGCTCGCCCCGGGACAGGCCTCTACGAGCAGTACTTC. This encodes CSARPGTGLYEQYF.

The V gene is TRBV6-2 or TRBV6-3, the J gene TRBJ2-7, with 7 positions matching TRBD2. The germline V gene has CDR1 MNHEY and CDR2 SVGEGT. Trimming took 5 bases from V and 1 from J; bases not matched to a gene: 5. The CDR3 has 14 amino acids. This chain's CDR3 is CASSALAESYEQYF. The CDR3 nucleotides are TGTGCCAGCAGTGCCCTAGCGGAGTCCTACGAGCAGTACTTC.

This clonotype was recorded at least ten times. The chain is built from TRBV28 and TRBJ2-1; TRBD2 matches at 14 bases. This CDR3 has 15 amino acids. Per germline, CDR1 MDHEN and CDR2 SYDVKM. J gave up 9 bases and V 7 bases, and 8 bases lay outside the gene matches. In DNA, the CDR3 is TGTGCCAGCAAGCGACTAGCGGGAGGGGGTGGTGAGCAGTTCTTC. This codes for CASKRLAGGGGEQFF.

This clonotype was seen only a few times. The gene calls are TRBV7-6 and TRBJ2-7; 8 bases align to TRBD1. The germline CDR1 and CDR2 sequences are SGHVS and FNYEAQ. V was clipped by 3 bases and J by 3 bases; unmatched bases: 4. The length of the CDR3 is 14 residues. The CDR3, as DNA: TGTGCCAGCAGCTTTGGGGACAGGAACTACGAGCAGTACTTC. Encoded protein: CASSFGDRNYEQYF.

Details on this clonotype: The junction departs from the called germline gene at one end, perhaps through a read error. The gene calls are TRBV7-8 and TRBJ2-7; a possible D gene is TRBD1 (6 bases). The CDR3 totals 15 residues. Germline assignment: CDR1 SGHVS and CDR2 FQNEAQ. This CDR3 reads CASTLLTGPAYEQYF. CDR3 nucleotides: TGTGCCAGCACCTTATTGACAGGTCCTGCCTACGAGCAGTACTTC.

There are many counts of this clonotype. The gene calls are TRBV20-1 and TRBJ2-4; TRBD2 agrees at 10 bases. CDR1 and CDR2 from the germline V gene are DFQATT and SNEGSKA (reference sequence). The CDR3 has 16 residues. Trimming at V came to 1 base and at J to 2 bases, leaving 5 bases not matched to a gene. CDR3 protein: CSARAVLAGTKNIQYF. The CDR3 nucleotides read TGCAGTGCTAGAGCCGTACTAGCGGGAACCAAAAACATTCAGTACTTC.

This clonotype was seen only a few times. DNA for the CDR3: TGTGCCACCAGTGATTCCGAGCCCGCCGGGAGGGGCTCCTACGAGCAGTACTTC. Protein product: CATSDSEPAGRGSYEQYF. The V gene is TRBV24-1, the J gene TRBJ2-7; 8 bases map to TRBD2. J was trimmed by 0 bases and V by 2 bases; bases with no gene match: 11. Germline assignment: CDR1 KGHDR and CDR2 SFDVKD. The CDR3 loop spans 18 amino acids.

The J gene is TRBJ1-2, the V gene TRBV20-1; D perhaps matches TRBD1 (5 bases). Germline CDR1 and CDR2: DFQATT and SNEGSKA (reference sequence). The CDR3 sequence is 13 residues long. The germline V and J ends were trimmed by 5 bases and 4 bases, with 14 bases remaining between them. CDR3 loop: CSAPDRNLYGYTF. The CDR3 DNA is TGCAGTGCTCCCGACAGAAACCTCTATGGCTACACCTTC.

V is TRBV2 and J is TRBJ2-1; 7 bases fit TRBD2. Germline CDR1 reads SNHLY; CDR2 reads FYNNEI. The CDR3 loop spans 15 amino acids. V shed 9 bases and J 7 bases; nucleotides not matched to a gene: 15. In DNA, the CDR3 is TGTGCCAGTCTCTCCGGGGGACTACCTACAAATGAGCAGTTCTTC. Translating it yields CASLSGGLPTNEQFF.

The chain combines TRBV7-2 with TRBJ1-1; no clear D gene. V lost 1 base to trimming and J lost 1 base, with 7 bases between them. Germline V CDR1 and CDR2: SGHTA, FQGNSA. The CDR3 loop spans 14 amino acids. The CDR3 spells CASSLVVRNTEAFF. The CDR3 bases are TGTGCCAGCAGCTTAGTCGTCAGGAACACTGAAGCTTTCTTT. The entire variable domain, with the rest obtained from reference TRBV7-2 and TRBJ1-1, is as follows: GAGVSQSPSNKVTEKGKDVELRCDPISGHTALYWYRQSLGQGLEFLIYFQGNSAPDKSGLPSDRFSAERTGGSVSTLTIQRTQQEDSAVYLCASSLVVRNTEAFFGQGTRLTVV.

This rearrangement joins TRBV28 to TRBJ2-7; D is possibly TRBD1 (6 bases). Germline V gene sequence: CDR1 MDHEN, CDR2 SYDVKM. The CDR3 extends over 17 amino acids. The V gene lost 1 base and the J gene lost 6 bases, with 22 bases spanning the gap. This chain's CDR3 is CASSLFDRLRTYVEQYF. CDR3 sequence (DNA): TGTGCCAGCAGTTTATTTGACAGGTTAAGGACGTACGTCGAGCAGTACTTC.